This T cell receptor (beta chain) was profiled in a study of T cell responses to AZD1222 COVID-19 vaccine. General study findings and limits: Scientists sampled the repertoires only once the peak T cell response had passed. Nearly half of spike-specific TCRs reportedly go after variant regions that carry no mutations. AZD1222 recipients seropositive at baseline numbered only 6 or 7. Donors, mostly white British, included more females; clonal diversity was possibly underestimated.

The CDR3 has 21 amino acids. V trimming: 1 base; J trimming: 0 bases; junction bases outside the gene matches: 12. CDR1 and CDR2 from the germline V gene are MNHNS and SASEGT. Measured with immunoSEQ multiplex PCR; TCRdb has only the in-frame clones, and not every one. The repertoire holds tens of thousands of clones, around nine tenths seen once, with under 3% in the top ten. As to this clone: Its antigen is as yet unknown.

The source was peripheral blood, collected on day 0 of AZD1222 vaccination. The chain couples TRBV6-1 to TRBJ2-4; 13 bases are a match to TRBD2. The clonotype originates from an adult in good health. Here the CDR3 reads CASSEGWTSGGNTLAKNIQYF. The CDR3 DNA sequence: TGTGCCAGCAGTGAAGGTTGGACTAGCGGGGGCAACACGCTAGCCAAAAACATTCAGTACTTC.